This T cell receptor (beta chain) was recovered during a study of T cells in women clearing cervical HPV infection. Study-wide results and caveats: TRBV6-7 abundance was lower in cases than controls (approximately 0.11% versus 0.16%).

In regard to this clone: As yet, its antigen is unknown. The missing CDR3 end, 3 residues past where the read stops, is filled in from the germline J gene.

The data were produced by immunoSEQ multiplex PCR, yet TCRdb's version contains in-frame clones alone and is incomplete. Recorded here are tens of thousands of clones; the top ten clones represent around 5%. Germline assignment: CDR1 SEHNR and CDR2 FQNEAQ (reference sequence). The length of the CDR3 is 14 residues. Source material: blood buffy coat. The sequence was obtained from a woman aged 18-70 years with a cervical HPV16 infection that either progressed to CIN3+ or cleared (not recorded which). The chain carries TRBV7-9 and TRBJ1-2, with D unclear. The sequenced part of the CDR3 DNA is TGTGCCAGCAGCTTCTCTCAGAGCACAGATACC. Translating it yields CASSFSQSTDT. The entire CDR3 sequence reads CASSFSQSTDTYTF.